This is a list of T cell receptor beta chains from one sample in a study of T cell repertoires in cytomegalovirus infection. TCRdb analysed the reads with MiXCR anew, one entry per CDR3 protein. The sample shows under 800,000 distinct CDR3 sequences, approximately 24% of them seen only once. Sequencing was carried out using CD8+ T cells from PBMCs. These receptors came from a human donor in good health (CMV status not recorded). Some clones in this sample may be carry-over from other donors' samples. Both conserved end residues are part of each CDR3. D genes are given only for firm matches. Clone sizes are given selectively: once, few, many, or a class where the clone is expanded.

J	V	D	size	DNA	CDR3
TRBJ1-1	TRBV7-2	.	many	TGTGCCAGCAGCTTAGGTAGGGGATACATAAACACTGAAGCTTTCTTT	CASSLGRGYINTEAFF
TRBJ1-2	TRBV12-3/TRBV12-4	.	.	TGTGCCACCCTGACAGGCGACTTCTATGGCTACACCTTC	CATLTGDFYGYTF
TRBJ2-4	TRBV7-8	TRBD1	many	TGTGCCAGCAGCTTAGCGAGGCCAGGGGGAGCCAAAAACATTCAGTACTTC	CASSLARPGGAKNIQYF
TRBJ2-5	TRBV12-3/TRBV12-4	.	many	TGTGCCAGCAGTTTAGTGGGCCCCAGCGGGACCCAGTACTTC	CASSLVGPSGTQYF
TRBJ2-3	TRBV28	.	.	TGTGCCAGCAGTCAGACCTTGGGGGATACGCAGTATTTT	CASSQTLGDTQYF
TRBJ1-4	TRBV2	TRBD1	once	TGTGCCAGCAGGGGAGAAGGACAGGGATCTGAAAAACTGTTTTTT	CASRGEGQGSEKLFF
TRBJ1-1	TRBV29-1	.	.	TGCAGCGTTGAAGAGGGGTCAGGTGGGAACACTGAAGCTTTCTTT	CSVEEGSGGNTEAFF
TRBJ1-1	TRBV6-2/TRBV6-3	.	many	TGTGCCAGCAGTTACCCAGGAGGGCTGAACACTGAAGCTTTCTTT	CASSYPGGLNTEAFF
TRBJ2-3	TRBV5-1	.	many	TGCGCCAGCAGCCCCTCCAGAAGCACAGATACGCAGTATTTT	CASSPSRSTDTQYF
TRBJ2-1	TRBV7-2	.	many	TGTGCCAGCAGCTTAGTGGCAGGCAATGAGCAGTTCTTC	CASSLVAGNEQFF
TRBJ1-5	TRBV7-9	.	many	TGTGCCAGCAGCTTAGGGGGAGATGGGCAGCCCCAGCATTTT	CASSLGGDGQPQHF
TRBJ1-2	TRBV12-3/TRBV12-4	.	many	TGTGCCAGCAGGGGACCCGGGACGGATAACCTCTATGGCTACACCTTC	CASRGPGTDNLYGYTF
TRBJ2-7	TRBV2	TRBD1	.	TGTGCCAGCAGTGTTCACCGGGACAGGGATTCCTACGAGCAGTACTTC	CASSVHRDRDSYEQYF
TRBJ2-5	TRBV29-1	.	many	TGCAGCGTGACCCCCGAAGACACCCAGTACTTC	CSVTPEDTQYF
TRBJ2-5	TRBV7-2	TRBD2	.	TGTGCCAGCAGCTTAGAACGAGCGGGGGGGCCTGGAGAGACCCAGTACTTC	CASSLERAGGPGETQYF
TRBJ2-1	TRBV25-1	.	.	TGTGCCAGTAGCGATAGAGGACAGACGACCTTAAATGAGCAGTTCTTC	CASSDRGQTTLNEQFF
TRBJ2-7	TRBV7-8	TRBD2	many	TGTGCCAGCAGCTTGGGACCCGGGGGGGTAGCGGGGGGAAAGGAGCAGTACTTC	CASSLGPGGVAGGKEQYF
TRBJ2-1	TRBV7-9	.	many	TGTGCCAGCAGCTCCCCTGAGGGGGGCTCCTACAATGAGCAGTTCTTC	CASSSPEGGSYNEQFF
TRBJ1-5	TRBV29-1	TRBD1	.	TGCAGCATAGGGACAGGGGATAGCAATCAGCCCCAGCATTTT	CSIGTGDSNQPQHF
TRBJ1-1	TRBV6-6	.	.	TGTGCCAGCAGTTACTCTCCCGGGGGAGGCTTGAACACTGAAGCTTTCTTT	CASSYSPGGGLNTEAFF
TRBJ2-1	TRBV6-5	.	few	TGTGCCAGCAGTTACTCGACTGGGGGCAACAATGAGCAGTTCTTC	CASSYSTGGNNEQFF
TRBJ2-1	TRBV7-6	.	many	TGTGCCAGCAGCTTAGGTACCCGGATGCCCTACAATGAGCAGTTCTTC	CASSLGTRMPYNEQFF
TRBJ1-2	TRBV27	TRBD1	few	TGTGCCAGCAGTCCGGACAGCCCATACAGGGGTTATGGCTACACCTTC	CASSPDSPYRGYGYTF
TRBJ2-5	TRBV7-9	TRBD1	.	TGTGCCAGCAGCTTACCGGGGACAGGGGAAGAGACCCAGTACTTC	CASSLPGTGEETQYF
TRBJ1-1	TRBV7-3	.	.	TGTGCCAGCAGCTTAACACCCCATGGTCAGGGTAGAGACACTGAAGCTTTCTTT	CASSLTPHGQGRDTEAFF
TRBJ2-1	TRBV7-2	TRBD2	few	TGTGCCAGCAGCTATGGACTTGACAGCGGGGGTCCATACAATGAGCAGTTCTTC	CASSYGLDSGGPYNEQFF
TRBJ2-1	TRBV7-3	.	.	TGTGCCAGCAGCTTAGCCGTTGATGAGCAGTTCTTC	CASSLAVDEQFF
TRBJ2-3	TRBV4-2	TRBD2	.	TGTGCCAGCAGCCAAGAAGCTAGCGGGGTTACAGATACGCAGTATTTT	CASSQEASGVTDTQYF
TRBJ2-5	TRBV28	.	many	TGTGCCAGCAGTTTTAGTTCAGAGGAGACCCAGTACTTC	CASSFSSEETQYF
TRBJ2-3	TRBV20-1	TRBD1	.	TGCAGTTATCCGGGACAGGCCCCGCCGGATACGCAGTATTTT	CSYPGQAPPDTQYF
TRBJ2-1	TRBV27	TRBD1	.	TGTGCCAGCAGCCTCGGGACAGGGGGCCTGAATGAGCAGTTCTTC	CASSLGTGGLNEQFF
TRBJ1-2	TRBV29-1	.	.	TGCAGCGTTGAAGACGACAGGAACTATGGCTACACCTTC	CSVEDDRNYGYTF
TRBJ2-2	TRBV4-3	TRBD1	.	TGCGCCAGCAGCCAAGTACAGGGGGACACCGGGGAGCTGTTTTTT	CASSQVQGDTGELFF
TRBJ2-1	TRBV6-4	.	few	TGTGCCAGCAGTGTGGGTAGGGGCTGGAATGAGCAGTTCTTC	CASSVGRGWNEQFF
TRBJ2-2	TRBV2	.	many	TGTGCCAGCAGATCGGGAACCGGGGAGCTGTTTTTT	CASRSGTGELFF
TRBJ1-1	TRBV19	TRBD1	.	TGTGCCAGTAGTCCCACAGGGGCTATTTCTGAAGCTTTCTTT	CASSPTGAISEAFF
TRBJ2-1	TRBV14	TRBD2	.	TGTGCCAGCAGCGATTCGTCGGCGGGGGAACGGCCTGAGCAGTTCTTC	CASSDSSAGERPEQFF
TRBJ1-2	TRBV28	TRBD1	few	TGTGCCAGCAGCCCTTCCAGGGGGCAAGGCTACACCTTC	CASSPSRGQGYTF
TRBJ1-2	TRBV7-9	.	.	TGTGCCAGCAGCCAATCCCCTTACGGGGAAGGGTATGGCTACACCTTC	CASSQSPYGEGYGYTF
TRBJ1-5	TRBV28	TRBD1	.	TGTGCCAGCAGTTTTTTTGGTTTGGGGCAGGGGGCGCTTTCCGATCAGCCCCAGCATTTT	CASSFFGLGQGALSDQPQHF
TRBJ2-5	TRBV24-1	.	.	TGTGCCACCAGTGATGTTATGGAGACCCAGTACTTC	CATSDVMETQYF
TRBJ2-7	TRBV29-1	.	many	TGCAGCGTTGAACAGGTCGGCTACTACGAGCAGTACTTC	CSVEQVGYYEQYF
TRBJ2-1	TRBV6-1	.	.	TGTGCCAGCACCGTGGGACGCCACCTTGCCAATGAGCAGTTCTTC	CASTVGRHLANEQFF
TRBJ2-1	TRBV14	.	few	TGTGCCAGCAGACTCGCCGCCCCGGGCTACAATGAGCAGTTCTTC	CASRLAAPGYNEQFF
TRBJ2-1	TRBV24-1	.	.	TGTGCCACCAGTGACCTCACGAACAGGGGAGGCGATGAGCAGTTCTTC	CATSDLTNRGGDEQFF
TRBJ1-1	TRBV7-6	.	.	TGTGCCAGCGCCGACGGAAAAAACACTGAAGCTTTCTTT	CASADGKNTEAFF